This TCR beta chain was captured in a study of cytomegalovirus exposure and HLA in healthy donors (dated by TCRdb to about 2017). Turning to the overall study: According to an earlier analysis of a few hundred of the donors, 150 million to 200 million T cells yielded 100 million or so unique TCR beta sequences and less than 300 Gb of sequence data. An early release covering over 500 HLA-typed donors comprised approximately 300 gigabases of sequencing data and roughly 85 million unique TCR sequences. The genetic ancestry cluster associated with self-reported Caucasian donors included roughly 84% of the roughly 390 genotyped donors. The study aimed to test whether signatures of past pathogen exposure could be identified by cataloging public T cell receptors. Using immunosequencing, the study profiled T cell repertoires from approximately 700 subjects and related those repertoires to cytomegalovirus serostatus. In addition to the first cohort of hundreds of subjects, a separate validation cohort of approximately 120 different subjects was used. High-throughput TCR immunosequencing, statistical association of individual TCRs with disease status, and machine learning were combined to predict cytomegalovirus infection status. In a later analysis, previously published TCR beta repertoires from 666 donors were re-analyzed and high-resolution HLA genotyping was added so that TCR occurrence patterns could be studied. Rather than using new phenotypic data, the later analysis identified candidate immune exposures from TCR beta sequences and from how often those sequences occurred across donors. An earlier analysis of 500 to 750 of the donors applied high-throughput TCR beta sequencing to assess whether each TCR beta V gene segment acted as functional or pseudogenic. Alongside the repertoire data, information on donor age, sex, ethnicity and CMV serostatus was compiled. Genome-wide SNP genotypes for about 60% of the 666 donors were used in a later genetic analysis, which treated that subset as a discovery cohort. Every discovery cohort repertoire had been produced on one sequencing platform. HLA typing covered class I and class II loci at four-digit resolution. The number of donors typed differed by locus, with about 629-630 for A, B, C, DRB1 and DQB1, approximately 500 for DQA1, about 610 for DPA1, and roughly 450 for DPB1. Because of strong linkage in the cohort, roughly five DR-DQ haplotypes were treated as single units for association and clustering. Among about 410 genotyped donors of the cohort, an average of around 220,000 unique TCR beta nucleotide sequences was sequenced per donor, of which 15% to 20% were non-productive. What the work shows at the level of the full study, not this receptor alone: A later genetic analysis associated a missense DCLRE1C variant with V-gene and J-gene trimming of TCR beta chains, and an independent cohort replicated the association. The only immune exposure information available for the cohort was CMV serostatus. Compared with the approximately 720-donor mean, donors in an Asian-associated ancestry cluster had fewer N-insertions in productive TCRs, according to a later genetic analysis. Three of the identified cytomegalovirus-associated TCR beta chains were confirmed in vitro to be specific for cytomegalovirus antigens. When HLA alleles, especially DR and DQ, strongly co-occurred, TCR associations were difficult to assign to individual alleles. A later analysis reported that several top co-occurrence clusters appeared linked to parvovirus B19, influenza, CMV and Epstein-Barr virus. Approximately 18 rarely observed V segments, including chromosome 9 orphons, were excluded from the earlier analysis of about 500 of the donors because counts were too low. Because HLA typing was missing for some donors at each locus, association tests included only the typed subset. Most TCR sequences were seen in very few donors, while some public TCRs were found in many individuals. In both the original and validation cohorts, the classifier was reported to diagnose cytomegalovirus status with high specificity and sensitivity. Linkage disequilibrium might explain the correlated functional status among segregating V segments, but an unknown experimental factor could not be excluded. This cohort had only TCR beta chains sequenced, and the lack of alpha or paired-chain data limited which features could be detected. The study gave a list of about 160 TCR beta chains associated with cytomegalovirus. Presence/absence analyses assumed roughly uniform sequencing depth across donors, an assumption that may not hold. In a later analysis, most CMV-associated TCR beta chains were found to appear HLA-restricted, with HLA associations seemingly driven largely by CMV exposure. The authors suggested that the approach could potentially be extended to other disease states and immunological phenotypes. A later analysis associated about 17,000 TCR beta sequences with specific HLA alleles at a false discovery rate of 0.05. An earlier analysis of approximately 530 of the donors showed that most TCR beta V segments appeared in productive rearrangements either about 87% or about 30% of the time, which broadly matched IMGT annotations. A group of highly shared sequence variants was considered likely to be a technical artifact of the sequencing pipeline. In a later analysis, TCR association rates were found to vary across HLA loci, with the most associated TCRs seen for DRB1 alleles and the fewest for HLA-C alleles. Some IMGT-functional V segments, including TRBV6-2 and TRBV6-3, could not be distinguished by the 87-base-pair reads and were therefore excluded. In a later analysis, HLA-associated TCR beta chains showed more clonal expansion and lower generation probabilities than non-associated chains that were equally common. A further reported finding was that TCR beta sequences accurately predicted the HLA-A and HLA-B alleles for most subjects in the first cohort.

The cohort comprised 670 or so healthy bone marrow donors. All cohort members were sampled while nominally healthy, although unrecorded immune exposures were likely present. CMV serostatus was recorded as positive for some 300 and negative for about half of the 666 cohort members, whereas no CMV serostatus was recorded for the donor in question. Every donor gave a peripheral blood sample, and the peripheral blood mononuclear cells from that sample were used for TCR beta sequencing. Genomic DNA extraction from the blood cell samples was performed with the Qiagen DNeasy Blood Extraction Kit. Library prep was done by the immunoSEQ multiplex PCR assay. For the multiplex PCR, a mixture combining 60 forward primers for TCR Vbeta segments and 13 reverse primers for TCR Jbeta segments was used. The CDR3 region of rearranged TCR beta genes was amplified from genomic DNA with a multiplex PCR assay. The Illumina HiSeq System was used to sequence the amplified TCR beta libraries as 87-base-pair reads. In the paper's pipeline: In a later analysis, 80 million or so unique TCR beta chains were counted across the roughly 670 repertoires, and around 11 million of these chains were shared by at least two donors. To remove PCR and sequencing errors, raw reads were error-corrected and collapsed into unique sequences using a nearest-neighbor algorithm that merged closely related sequences. To assign V, D and J gene segments, CDR3 sequences were aligned to IMGT reference sequences. For a sequence to be retained, a match of at least six nucleotides was required to both a V gene segment and a J gene segment. A rearrangement was called productive if the CDR3 had no stop codons and remained in frame with V and J, and every other rearrangement was called non-productive. CDR3 was defined by IMGT convention, running from the second conserved V-encoded cysteine to the conserved J-encoded phenylalanine. In an earlier analysis of 500 to 650 of the donors, sequences lacking an unambiguous match to a single V gene segment were excluded. In an earlier analysis of 587 of the donors, V segments were called functional above 56.7% productive rearrangements and were called segregating when the between-donor standard deviation exceeded 5%. To diagnose cytomegalovirus status from the catalog of TCR beta chain sequences, a statistical classification framework was built. V and J gene assignment, in a later analysis, came from comparing TCR nucleotide sequences with IMGT/GENE-DB human TR gene sequences. A later analysis assigned CDR3 sequences and most-parsimonious VDJ recombination scenarios with the TCRdist pipeline. In a later analysis, every TCR beta chain was defined by the combination of its CDR3 amino acid sequence and its V-gene family, and reads without a unique V-gene family were dropped. A later analysis removed 550 to 700 highly shared, low-generation-probability nucleotide sequences to deal with suspected cross-contamination and a sequencing artifact. In a later analysis, a clonal expansion index was calculated for each public chain from normalized within-repertoire ranks of inferred template counts. In a later analysis, generation probabilities were computed using a VDJ recombination model fitted to out-of-frame rearrangements, and the results were checked against IGoR. A later analysis scored TCR-TCR, TCR-HLA and TCR-CMV co-occurrence with hypergeometric tests, applying a repertoire-size bias correction to TCR pairs. To estimate false discovery rates, a later analysis permuted the HLA or CMV assignments 20 times. In a later analysis, co-occurring TCRs were grouped using DBSCAN, with TCRdist sequence similarity added in when clustering inside HLA-allele-positive subsets. Repertoires with fewer than 30,000 or more than 120,000 public chains, plus five repertoires with anomalous nucleotide sharing, were excluded from co-occurrence clustering. TCRdb limited this immuneACCESS table to in-frame rearrangements with V and J called. A share of clones is missing; checked studies link under half to unresolved V genes, and the rest is unexplained. Clone size and the V and J calls come from that table; the DNA yielded D and trimming. The sample table contains 100,000 to 150,000 clones; only one count was recorded for around 72% of them. Jointly, the top ten make up about 3.1% of the sample.

This clone appeared a few times. The antigen it recognizes is unknown. It has no much larger one-base neighbor in the sample; base qualities were not kept. Additional DNA sequences in this sample encode the identical CDR3. CDR1 and CDR2 (MNHEY, SMNVEV) derive from the germline V gene (reference sequence). Inclusive of the bounding cysteine and phenylalanine, the CDR3 is 13 residues long. The CDR3 DNA has 39 bases and is translated from base 1. The trim is 3 bases for V and 4 bases for J, with a gap of 9 bases between the germline ends. The rearranged segments are TRBV27 and TRBJ1-2; the D gene is possibly TRBD1, with 5 bases matching. This clonotype was obtained from a human donor in good health. Material: PBMCs. The bases are TGTGCCAGCAGTTTCGGGCAGGGCTATGGCTACACCTTC. This gives the protein CASSFGQGYGYTF.